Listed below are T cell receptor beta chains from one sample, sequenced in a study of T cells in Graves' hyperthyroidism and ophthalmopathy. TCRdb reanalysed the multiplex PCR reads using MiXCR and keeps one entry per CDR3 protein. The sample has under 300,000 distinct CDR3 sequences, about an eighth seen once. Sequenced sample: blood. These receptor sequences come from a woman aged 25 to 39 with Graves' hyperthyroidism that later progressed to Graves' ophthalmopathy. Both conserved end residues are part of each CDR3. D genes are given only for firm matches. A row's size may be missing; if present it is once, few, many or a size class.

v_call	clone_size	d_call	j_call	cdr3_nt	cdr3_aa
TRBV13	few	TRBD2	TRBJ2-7	TGTGCCAGCCGGGGGGATCTCGGCGAGCAGTACTTC	CASRGDLGEQYF
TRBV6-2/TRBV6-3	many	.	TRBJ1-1	TGTGCCAGCAGTTACTTCAGGGATACTGAAGCTTTCTTT	CASSYFRDTEAFF
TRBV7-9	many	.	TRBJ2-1	TGTGCCAGCAGCGAAACCTGGGCTAGCTCCTACAATGAGCAGTTCTTC	CASSETWASSYNEQFF
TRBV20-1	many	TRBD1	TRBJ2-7	TGCAGTGCGCCGGACAGGGGCTTTAGGGAGCAGTACTTC	CSAPDRGFREQYF
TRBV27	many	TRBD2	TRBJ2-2	TGTGCCAGCAGTCCCTCTCCGGGGCTAGCGGGAGGCTACCGCGGCACCGGGGAGCTGTTTTTT	CASSPSPGLAGGYRGTGELFF
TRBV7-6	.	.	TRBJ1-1	TGTGCCAGCAGCGCCGCTCAGGGGCGGAACACTGAAGCTTTCTTT	CASSAAQGRNTEAFF
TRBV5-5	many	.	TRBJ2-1	TGTGCCAGCAGCCCCGGCAGGAGTTCATACAATGAGCAGTTCTTC	CASSPGRSSYNEQFF
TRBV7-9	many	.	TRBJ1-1	TGTGCCAGCAGCTTAGGGGGCCACAACACTGAAGCTTTCTTT	CASSLGGHNTEAFF
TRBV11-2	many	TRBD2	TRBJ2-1	TGTGCCAGCAGCTATACTAGCGGGAGTTCCTACAATGAGCAGTTCTTC	CASSYTSGSSYNEQFF
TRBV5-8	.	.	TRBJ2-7	TGTGCCAGCAGCTTGCCTTCTCGCGGGCCTAGCGAGCAGTACTTC	CASSLPSRGPSEQYF
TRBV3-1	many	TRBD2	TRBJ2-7	TGTGCCAGCAGCCAAGCGGGACTAGCGTGGGAGCAGTACTTC	CASSQAGLAWEQYF
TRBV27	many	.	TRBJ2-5	TGTGCCAGCAGTCCACGTCCCCATATCCAAGAGACCCAGTACTTC	CASSPRPHIQETQYF
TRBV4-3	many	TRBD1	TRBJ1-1	TGCGCCAGCAGCCATACAGACAGGGGGCTTGAAGCTTTCTTT	CASSHTDRGLEAFF
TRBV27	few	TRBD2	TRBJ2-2	TGTGCCAGCAGTTTATGGGCGGGAGTGGAGACCGGGGAGCTGTTTTTT	CASSLWAGVETGELFF
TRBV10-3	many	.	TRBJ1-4	TGTGCCATGGGGACGGGAACTAATGAAAAACTGTTTTTT	CAMGTGTNEKLFF
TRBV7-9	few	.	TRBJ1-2	TGTGCCAGCAGCTTAGCGGAGGGACCCGGCTACACCTTC	CASSLAEGPGYTF
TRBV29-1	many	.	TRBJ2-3	TGCAGCGTTCGAACTCGACACACAGATACGCAGTATTTT	CSVRTRHTDTQYF
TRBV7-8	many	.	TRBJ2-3	TGTGCCAGCAGCTTGCTCCCGGATACGCAGTATTTT	CASSLLPDTQYF
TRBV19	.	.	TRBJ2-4	TGTGCCAGTAGTATGGATGACAGGTTAGCCAAAAACATTCAGTACTTC	CASSMDDRLAKNIQYF
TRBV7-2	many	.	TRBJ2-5	TGTGCCAGCAGCTCCTCGGGACATAAACAAGAGACCCAGTACTTC	CASSSSGHKQETQYF
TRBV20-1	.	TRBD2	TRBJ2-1	TGCAGTGCTAGAGGTCGGACTAGCGGGAGCTGGAATGAGCAGTTCTTC	CSARGRTSGSWNEQFF
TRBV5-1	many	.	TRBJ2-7	TGCGCCAGCAGCTTGGGACAAGGGGCGCCCGAGCAGTACTTC	CASSLGQGAPEQYF
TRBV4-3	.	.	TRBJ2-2	TGCGCCAGCAGCCAAGACGTTGGGTGGGAGCTGTTTTTT	CASSQDVGWELFF
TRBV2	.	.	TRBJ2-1	TGTGCCAGCAGCGAGGGGAGGAGGCCCTACAATGAGCAGTTCTTC	CASSEGRRPYNEQFF
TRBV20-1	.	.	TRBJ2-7	TGCAGTTCCAACCGGGGAGACTACGAGCAGTACTTC	CSSNRGDYEQYF
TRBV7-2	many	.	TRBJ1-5	TGTGCCAGCAGCTTACAGGCAGGGACTAGCAATCAGCCCCAGCATTTT	CASSLQAGTSNQPQHF